Following are 28 T cell receptor beta chains from one sample sequenced in a study of T cell responses to AZD1222 COVID-19 vaccine. Here immunoSEQ multiplex PCR was the method, and the copy in TCRdb shows in-frame clones only, minus some. The sample records some 110,000 clones, approximately 86% being singletons. The material was peripheral blood, obtained 28 days after the second AZD1222 dose. The receptors were sampled from an adult who received the AZD1222 COVID-19 vaccine.

The chain is built from TRBV18 and TRBJ2-7; maybe TRBD2 (6 bases). This CDR3 is 14 amino acids long. Deletions cut 3 bases from V and 2 bases from J, with 11 bases between. The germline gives CDR1 KGHSH, CDR2 LQKENI. The CDR3: CASSPIAETYEQYF. CDR3 nucleotides: TGTGCCAGCTCACCGATAGCGGAGACCTACGAGCAGTACTTC.

The CDR3 here is CASRGTGVTEAFF. For the CDR3, the DNA is TGTGCCAGCCGAGGGACAGGGGTCACTGAAGCTTTCTTT. The chain has TRBV7-9 and TRBJ1-1; 10 nucleotides line up with TRBD1. V shed 8 bases, J shed 4 bases, and the junction held 4 bases outside the gene matches. This CDR3 region has 13 residues. Per germline, CDR1 SEHNR and CDR2 FQNEAQ (reference sequence).

The chain joins TRBV6-2 or TRBV6-3 to TRBJ2-5; no clear D. The V end was cut by 5 bases, the J end by 5 bases, with 15 bases between. This CDR3 has 14 residues. The germline CDR1 and CDR2 sequences are MNHEY and SVGEGT. The CDR3 DNA is TGTGCCAGCAGTCCCCGGGCCTCCCCGGAGACCCAGTACTTC. It yields the protein CASSPRASPETQYF.

The rearrangement joins TRBV7-2 to TRBJ2-5; 10 bases map to TRBD2. With V trimmed by 2 bases and J by 5 bases, 8 bases remained unmatched. The CDR3 extends over 16 amino acids. The germline V gene encodes CDR1 SGHTA and CDR2 FQGNSA. The CDR3, as DNA: TGTGCCAGCAGCTTATCGCGTAGCGGGGGGAGGGAGACCCAGTACTTC. Translated: CASSLSRSGGRETQYF.

The rearrangement joins TRBV23-1 to TRBJ2-1; 9 positions match TRBD1. TRBV23-1 is assigned to the ORF class and has an uncertain function. The CDR3 covers 16 residues. The ends lost 3 bases at V and 5 bases at J; junction bases unmatched: 8. The CDR3 region is CASSHGQDRGHNEQFF. The DNA for the CDR3 is TGCGCCAGCAGTCACGGCCAGGACAGGGGACACAATGAGCAGTTCTTC.

The rearrangement links TRBV4-1 to TRBJ2-2; D gene unclear. The V and J ends lost 5 bases and 1 base respectively, with 11 bases between them. The germline CDR1 and CDR2 sequences are MGHRA and YSYEKL. CDR3 length: 15 amino acids. Here the CDR3 reads CASSDTLGNTGELFF. The CDR3 DNA sequence: TGCGCCAGCAGCGACACACTGGGGAACACCGGGGAGCTGTTTTTT.

The chain employs TRBV6-7 and TRBJ2-1, with TRBD1 identical over 7 bases. TRBV6-7 has ORF status, its function being uncertain. With 4 bases clipped from V and 0 bases from J, the junction kept 9 bases outside the gene matches. The CDR3 totals 17 residues. This CDR3 reads CASSSAADRTSYNEQFF. In nucleotides, the CDR3 is TGTGCCAGCAGTTCCGCAGCGGACAGGACCTCCTACAATGAGCAGTTCTTC.

The V gene is TRBV28, the J gene TRBJ2-5, with D possibly TRBD2 on 6 matching bases. Germline V CDR1 and CDR2: MDHEN, SYDVKM. The germline V and J ends were trimmed by 5 bases and 5 bases, with 12 bases remaining between them. The CDR3 length is 13 residues. In DNA, the CDR3 is TGTGCCAGCAGTCCCGGGGGTTGGGAGACCCAGTACTTC. Its translation: CASSPGGWETQYF.

The rearrangement links TRBV7-8 to TRBJ1-3; D gene ambiguous. This CDR3 region has 14 residues. Germline-derived CDR1 and CDR2 are SGHVS and FQNEAQ. V was clipped by 4 bases and J by 0 bases, with 7 bases between them. The CDR3 coding sequence is TGTGCCAGCAGCTCAGAGAGCTCTGGAAACACCATATATTTT. This encodes CASSSESSGNTIYF. The whole variable domain, remainder taken from reference TRBV7-8 and TRBJ1-3, is GAGVSQSPRYKVAKRGQDVALRCDPISGHVSLFWYQQALGQGPEFLTYFQNEAQLDKSGLPSDRFFAERPEGSVSTLKIQRTQQEDSAVYLCASSSESSGNTIYFGEGSWLTVV.

V and J are TRBV28 and TRBJ2-7, with TRBD1 identical over 10 bases. The CDR3 length is 13 residues. Trimming removed 11 bases from V and 7 bases from J; junction bases left unmatched: 11. Per the germline V gene, CDR1 is MDHEN and CDR2 is SYDVKM. As DNA, the CDR3 is TGTGCCGGCCGGGGACAGGGGTCGCGGGAGCAGTACTTC. This gives the protein CAGRGQGSREQYF. Looking up the rest from reference TRBV28 and TRBJ2-7 gives the full variable domain: DVKVTQSSRYLVKRTGEKVFLECVQDMDHENMFWYRQDPGLGLRLIYFSYDVKMKEKGDIPEGYSVSREKKERFSLILESASTNQTSMYLCAGRGQGSREQYFGPGTRLTVT.

This chain joins TRBV19 and TRBJ1-2; 7 bases fit TRBD1. J was trimmed by 0 bases and V by 3 bases; bases with no gene match: 4. CDR1 and CDR2 (germline): LNHDA, SQIVND (reference sequence). The CDR3 consists of 15 residues. CDR3 residues: CASSIGTDPNYGYTF. CDR3 bases: TGTGCCAGTAGTATTGGGACAGATCCTAACTATGGCTACACCTTC.

The gene calls are TRBV5-5 and TRBJ2-7; D gene ambiguous. V was trimmed by 1 base and J by 5 bases, leaving 10 bases between them. The CDR3 runs 13 residues. CDR1 and CDR2 (germline): SGHKS, YYEKEE (reference sequence). DNA for the CDR3: TGTGCCAGCAGCTTGTTTAACGACCACGAGCAGTACTTC. This codes for CASSLFNDHEQYF. The entire variable domain, with the rest obtained from reference TRBV5-5 and TRBJ2-7, is as follows: DAGVTQSPTHLIKTRGQQVTLRCSPISGHKSVSWYQQVLGQGPQFIFQYYEKEERGRGNFPDRFSARQFPNYSSELNVNALLLGDSALYLCASSLFNDHEQYFGPGTRLTVT.

J is TRBJ2-5 and V is TRBV29-1, with 12 positions matching TRBD2. Germline CDR1 reads SQVTM; CDR2 reads ANQGSEA. The CDR3 loop spans 14 amino acids. The J segment lost 3 bases and the V segment lost 5 bases, leaving 4 bases of the junction unmatched. The CDR3 sequence is CSVPGLAGKETQYF. The CDR3 nucleotides are TGCAGCGTTCCGGGACTAGCGGGTAAAGAGACCCAGTACTTC.

V is TRBV21-1 and J is TRBJ1-4. TRBV21-1 is a pseudogene locus. CDR3 length: 15 amino acids. CDR3 region: CASSGARGYSEKLFF. CDR3 nucleotides: TGTGCCAGCAGCGGGGCGCGGGGGTATAGCGAAAAACTGTTTTTT.

This clone was found a few times. The rearrangement links TRBV3-1 (or the pseudogene TRBV3-2) to TRBJ1-3; D possibly corresponds to TRBD1 (5 bases). With 4 bases removed from V and 12 bases from J, the gap between germline ends came to 13 bases. The CDR3 has 12 residues. Germline V lookup: CDR1 LGHDT, CDR2 YNNKEL (reference sequence). CDR3 sequence reads: CASSLVSGGIYF. The CDR3 nucleotides are TGTGCCAGCAGCCTGGTATCGGGGGGCATATATTTT.

This clone was found once. CDR3 bases: TGTGCCAGCAGGTATCCCGGGACGGCTAACACCGGGGAGCTGTTTTTT. Encoded protein: CASRYPGTANTGELFF. The chain uses TRBV11-2 and TRBJ2-2, with D possibly called TRBD1 or TRBD2 (5 bases each). Between the trimmed V and J ends, which lost 6 bases and 2 bases, there was a span of 16 bases. CDR3 length: 16 residues. CDR1 and CDR2 from the germline V gene are SGHAT and FQNNGV.

The chain combines TRBV5-4 with TRBJ2-2, with TRBD1 as a possible D gene (5 bases). From germline, CDR1 is SGHNT and CDR2 YYREEE (reference sequence). With 2 bases removed from V and 6 bases from J, the gap between germline ends came to 8 bases. The CDR3 is made up of 13 amino acids. DNA of the CDR3: TGTGCCAGCAGCTTAGGACAAGCCGGGGAGCTGTTTTTT. Its translation: CASSLGQAGELFF.

The chain links TRBV2 to TRBJ2-7; no firm D call. V lost 10 bases and J 6 bases, leaving 19 bases between the germline ends. Germline loops: CDR1 SNHLY, CDR2 FYNNEI. CDR3 size: 13 residues. CDR3 nucleotide sequence: TGTGCCACTCGCAGGAGTCTGTTGGGCGAGCAGTACTTC. It specifies CATRRSLLGEQYF. The complete variable domain, with remaining parts taken from reference TRBV2 and TRBJ2-7, reads EPEVTQTPSHQVTQMGQEVILRCVPISNHLYFYWYRQILGQKVEFLVSFYNNEISEKSEIFDDQFSVERPDGSNFTLKIRSTKLEDSAMYFCATRRSLLGEQYFGPGTRLTVT.

The genes are TRBV19 and TRBJ1-5; tentative D call: TRBD1 (5 bases). CDR3 length: 15 residues. V was trimmed by 3 bases and J by 0 bases, leaving 9 bases between them. Germline V lookup: CDR1 LNHDA, CDR2 SQIVND (reference sequence). Written as DNA, the CDR3 is TGTGCCAGTAGTATTGCAGGGTATAGCAATCAGCCCCAGCATTTT. It yields the protein CASSIAGYSNQPQHF.

The J gene is TRBJ1-2, the V gene TRBV19; 8 bases line up with TRBD1. The CDR3 has 17 amino acids. Germline CDR1 reads LNHDA; CDR2 reads SQIVND (reference sequence). Trimming took 5 bases from V and 4 from J; bases not matched to a gene: 15. The CDR3 sequence: CASSGQGNIEAAYGYTF. Written as DNA, the CDR3 is TGTGCCAGTAGTGGACAGGGTAATATTGAGGCGGCCTATGGCTACACCTTC.

This sequence joins TRBV4-3 and TRBJ1-4; 7 bases fit TRBD1. Trimming took 0 bases from V and 7 from J; bases not matched to a gene: 8. The CDR3 has 16 residues. Germline lookup yields CDR1 LGHNA and CDR2 YSLEER. CDR3 amino acids: CASSQDRGAGGEKLFF. CDR3 DNA: TGCGCCAGCAGCCAAGATCGGGGGGCAGGGGGTGAAAAACTGTTTTTT.

This chain links TRBV10-3 with TRBJ1-1; D unresolved. In germline, CDR1 is ENHRY, CDR2 SYGVKD. V gave up 0 bases and J gave up 4 bases, with 9 bases separating them. This CDR3 has 14 amino acids. CDR3 protein: CAISESLAATEAFF. The CDR3 coding sequence is TGTGCCATCAGTGAGTCGCTAGCTGCCACTGAAGCTTTCTTT.

The chain combines TRBV29-1 with TRBJ2-7; TRBD1 agrees at 7 bases. The germline gives CDR1 SQVTM, CDR2 ANQGSEA. The J segment lost 7 bases and the V segment lost 4 bases, leaving 10 bases of the junction unmatched. The CDR3 consists of 13 residues. CDR3 sequence (DNA): TGCAGCGTTGGCGGGCGCGCAGGGGGTGAGCAGTACTTC. Protein sequence: CSVGGRAGGEQYF.

The chain employs TRBV4-1 and TRBJ2-7; the D is unclear. The length of the CDR3 is 14 residues. The germline V gene encodes CDR1 MGHRA and CDR2 YSYEKL. The ends were cut back, 5 bases at V and 0 bases at J, with 11 bases in the middle. The CDR3 region is CASSREYTSYEQYF. DNA for the CDR3: TGCGCCAGCAGCAGGGAATATACCTCCTACGAGCAGTACTTC.

This clone occurred once. The chain combines TRBV3-1 (or the pseudogene TRBV3-2) with TRBJ1-5; a possible D gene is TRBD1 (5 bases). The germline V gene encodes CDR1 LGHDT and CDR2 YNNKEL (reference sequence). The V end lost 3 bases, the J end lost 1 base, and 16 bases lay between the germline ends. CDR3 length equals 17 residues. The CDR3 sequence: CASSHGGTRRSNQPQHF. CDR3 sequence (DNA): TGTGCCAGCAGCCATGGGGGGACGAGGAGGAGCAATCAGCCCCAGCATTTT.

The chain recombines TRBV5-4 with TRBJ2-3, with TRBD2 as a possible D gene (6 bases). This CDR3 has 14 residues. The V gene's germline CDR1 is SGHNT and CDR2 YYREEE (reference sequence). The V gene lost 3 bases and the J gene lost 4 bases, with 12 bases spanning the gap. The DNA of the CDR3 is TGTGCCAGCAGCTGGGTCGGGGGATCAGATACGCAGTATTTT. It translates to CASSWVGGSDTQYF.

The chain is built from TRBV30 and TRBJ2-7; 12 nucleotides line up with TRBD1. Per the germline V gene, CDR1 is GTSNPN and CDR2 is SVGIG (reference sequence). J was trimmed by 6 bases and V by 1 base; bases with no gene match: 4. The CDR3 consists of 14 residues. This chain's CDR3 is CAWSAGTGGAEQYF. CDR3 sequence (DNA): TGTGCCTGGAGTGCCGGGACAGGGGGCGCCGAGCAGTACTTC.

The V call is TRBV7-9, the J call TRBJ1-2, with TRBD1 matching 9 bases. The CDR3 covers 13 residues. Germline V lookup: CDR1 SEHNR, CDR2 FQNEAQ (reference sequence). V lost 5 bases to trimming and J lost 5 bases; unmatched junction nucleotides: 3. CDR3 nucleotide sequence: TGTGCCAGCAGCCCGGACAGGGGTTATGGCTACACCTTC. This sequence encodes CASSPDRGYGYTF.